This TCR beta chain was sequenced for a study of cytomegalovirus exposure and HLA in healthy donors. PCR employed 60 Vbeta and 13 Jbeta primers. Here immunoSEQ multiplex PCR was the method, and the copy in TCRdb shows in-frame clones only, minus some. The profile shows about 160,000 clones, 75% to 90% of them singletons. The trim removed 5 bases at V and 1 base at J, leaving 7 bases unmatched. CDR3 length equals 16 residues. Germline V lookup: CDR1 SGHVS, CDR2 FQNEAQ. This rearrangement joins TRBV7-8 to TRBJ1-5, with TRBD1 matching over 8 bases. This TCR came from a woman younger than 35 in good health and CMV-seronegative. The source material was PBMCs. The CDR3 here is CASSIGTGGSNQPQHF. CDR3 coding DNA: TGTGCCAGCAGCATCGGGACAGGAGGGAGCAATCAGCCCCAGCATTTT.